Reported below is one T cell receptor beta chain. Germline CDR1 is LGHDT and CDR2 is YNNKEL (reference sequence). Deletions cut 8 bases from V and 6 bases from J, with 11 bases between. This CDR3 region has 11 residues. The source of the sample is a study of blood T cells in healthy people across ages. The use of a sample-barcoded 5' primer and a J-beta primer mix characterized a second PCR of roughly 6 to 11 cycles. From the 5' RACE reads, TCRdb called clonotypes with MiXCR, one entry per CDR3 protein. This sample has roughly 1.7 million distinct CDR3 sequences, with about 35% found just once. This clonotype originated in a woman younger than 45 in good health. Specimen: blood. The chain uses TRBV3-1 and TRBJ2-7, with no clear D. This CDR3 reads CASGSSREQYF. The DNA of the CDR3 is TGTGCCAGCGGGTCGAGTCGCGAGCAGTACTTC.